The clone carrying this T cell receptor (beta chain) was found a few times. Its antigen remains unidentified. CDR1 is SQVTM, CDR2 ANQGSEA, per germline. The length of the CDR3 is 16 residues. Trimming removed 0 bases from V and 0 bases from J, with 15 bases in between. The source of the sample is a study of T cells after yellow fever vaccination. Study findings and constraints: From the bulk population, abundant clonotypes could contaminate and appear within FACS-sorted repertoires.

Universal primer sites and UMIs were introduced during 5'RACE template-switching synthesis of TCR cDNA. TCRdb re-derived calls from the 5' RACE reads in MiXCR, one entry per CDR3 protein. The table shows under 600,000 distinct CDR3 sequences, with 21% occurring only once. The receptor comes from a man in his late teens or twenties who received the YFV17D yellow fever vaccine. The sequences come from PBMCs, collected approximately 20 days after the first yellow fever vaccination. The chain recombines TRBV29-1 with TRBJ2-7; the D call may be TRBD1 or TRBD2 (5 bases each). The CDR3 sequence is CSVEDPEGRGSYEQYF. CDR3 coding DNA: TGCAGCGTTGAAGATCCAGAGGGAAGGGGCTCCTACGAGCAGTACTTC.